The 10 T cell receptor beta chains below all came from one sample that was sequenced in a study of T cell clonotyping in hematopoietic cell transplantation. Method: immunoSEQ multiplex PCR; TCRdb's copy keeps in-frame clones and lacks some. The table shows roughly 27,000 clones, with almost 96% occurring only once. The source material was peripheral blood mononuclear cells. The receptors here all came from a man aged 50-60 years in good health. Some clones in this sample may be carry-over from other donors' samples.

The V gene is TRBV2, the J gene TRBJ1-2; a weak D match, TRBD1 (5 bases). The germline CDR1 and CDR2 sequences are SNHLY and FYNNEI. This CDR3 region has 15 residues. V was shortened by 11 bases and J by 4 bases, with 23 bases between the two germline ends. The CDR3 sequence: CAGSQGADAGYGYTF. CDR3 sequence (DNA): TGTGCCGGGAGTCAAGGGGCGGACGCGGGCTATGGCTACACCTTC. Drawing the rest from reference TRBV2 and TRBJ1-2, the complete variable domain is EPEVTQTPSHQVTQMGQEVILRCVPISNHLYFYWYRQILGQKVEFLVSFYNNEISEKSEIFDDQFSVERPDGSNFTLKIRSTKLEDSAMYFCAGSQGADAGYGYTFGSGTRLTVV.

The chain links TRBV27 to TRBJ2-7, with 7 bases aligning to TRBD1. The CDR3 totals 14 residues. Trimming cost V 2 bases and J 2 bases; bases outside gene matches: 3. From germline, CDR1 is MNHEY and CDR2 SMNVEV (reference sequence). CDR3 nucleotide sequence: TGTGCCAGCAGTTTAAACAGGGGACCCTACGAGCAGTACTTC. Translating it yields CASSLNRGPYEQYF.

The chain couples TRBV27 to TRBJ1-2; 8 nucleotides line up with TRBD1. Trimming took 6 bases from V and 7 from J; bases not matched to a gene: 16. The germline V gene encodes CDR1 MNHEY and CDR2 SMNVEV (reference sequence). This CDR3 is built from 16 residues. The CDR3 sequence: CASSSGAGGAGGGYTF. The CDR3 DNA is TGTGCCAGCAGCTCCGGGGCAGGGGGCGCCGGTGGTGGCTACACCTTC.

V gene TRBV5-1 combines with J gene TRBJ1-5; no clear D gene. The CDR3 has 15 residues. Trimming shortened V by 1 base and J by 5 bases, and 13 bases separated the two germline ends. Germline CDR1 reads SGHRS; CDR2 reads YFSETQ. CDR3 loop: CASSLSGTVDQPQHF. The CDR3 DNA follows: TGCGCCAGCAGCTTGAGCGGTACAGTAGATCAGCCCCAGCATTTT.

This chain connects TRBV9 to TRBJ1-4, with D uncertain. The CDR3 is 15 amino acids. Germline V gene lookup returns CDR1 SGDLS and CDR2 YYNGEE. V was pared by 3 bases and J by 5 bases, with 14 bases between. CDR3 nucleotide sequence: TGTGCCAGCAGCGCCCCGCCCCCTTACAATGAAAAACTGTTTTTT. Encoded protein: CASSAPPPYNEKLFF.

This clone came up once. As DNA, the CDR3 is TGTGCCAGCAGCTCGACCGGGAACCCCTACGAGCAGTACTTC. Protein product: CASSSTGNPYEQYF. The chain has TRBV7-8 and TRBJ2-7, with a weak D call TRBD2 (5 bases). This CDR3 has 14 amino acids. The germline V gene encodes CDR1 SGHVS and CDR2 FQNEAQ. V was cut by 4 bases and J by 2 bases, with 12 bases left in between.

The chain recombines TRBV4-1 with TRBJ1-4; no clear D. This CDR3 has 15 amino acids. Trimming removed 0 bases from V and 10 bases from J, with 15 bases in between. CDR1 is MGHRA, CDR2 YSYEKL, per germline. CDR3 bases: TGCGCCAGCAGCCAAGATCAATTCAAAGAGGGAAAACTGTTTTTT. It encodes CASSQDQFKEGKLFF.

This clone was seen only once. The chain joins TRBV5-1 to TRBJ1-1, with 8 bases that match TRBD1. Germline CDR1 is SGHRS and CDR2 is YFSETQ. V lost 4 bases and J lost 3; bases outside the gene matches: 11. The CDR3 covers 16 residues. Here the CDR3 DNA reads TGCGCCAGCAGCGCTATTAAGACAGGGGCATACACTGAAGCTTTCTTT. This translates into CASSAIKTGAYTEAFF.

V gene TRBV9 combines with J gene TRBJ1-2; 9 bases are shared with TRBD1. The germline V gene encodes CDR1 SGDLS and CDR2 YYNGEE. V gave up 5 bases and J gave up 2 bases; unmatched junction bases: 10. This CDR3 is 16 amino acids long. The CDR3 protein is CASSLYPGQGNYGYTF. CDR3 sequence (DNA): TGTGCCAGCAGTTTGTACCCCGGACAGGGGAACTATGGCTACACCTTC.

The chain employs TRBV19 and TRBJ2-7; 9 bases are shared with TRBD2. Germline CDR1 and CDR2: LNHDA and SQIVND (reference sequence). With 5 bases clipped from V and 0 bases from J, the junction kept 8 bases outside the gene matches. This CDR3 comprises 16 residues. The CDR3 region is CASSPNALAGSYEQYF. In nucleotides, the CDR3 is TGTGCCAGTAGTCCCAACGCACTAGCGGGCTCCTACGAGCAGTACTTC.